This paragraph reports one TCR beta chain. No cognate antigen has been identified for it. Base qualities were left out, and no much larger clone turns up one base away. This sample stems from a study of T cell responses to AZD1222 COVID-19 vaccine (dated by TCRdb to the early 2020s). For the wider study: AZD1222 recipients with second doses at about 4 weeks or about 12 weeks were pooled, because spike-specific TCR depth and breadth did not differ between schedules. A total of 233 trial participants underwent TCR sequencing, of whom 207 received two doses of AZD1222 and roughly 25 received two doses of the MenACWY control vaccine. Trial participants were enrolled by age into subgroups of 18-55, 56-69 and 70-plus years, and around 150, 28 and 57 TCR-sequenced participants, respectively, were included in these subgroups.

The CDR3 regions of human TCRbeta chains were analyzed by immunosequencing. Per the authors' processing: TCRs in the repertoires were matched against a reference library of SARS-CoV-2-specific TCRs that had been generated with the MIRA antigen-specificity platform. Breadth was defined as the fraction of unique TCRs that were SARS-CoV-2-associated. Depth was defined as the fraction of total T cells that were SARS-CoV-2-associated. Each spike-specific TCR was assigned to its reactive spike region and to a CD4 or CD8 class using the MIRA data. Log10-transformed breadth and depth values were compared by one-way ANOVA with Sidak's multiple comparisons tests. The source is immuneACCESS, and TCRdb retained only in-frame sequences with V and J called. Part of the clones is not carried over; for the studies checked, unresolved V genes explain less than half of this, and the remainder is unexplained. That table gives V, J and clone size, and the DNA gave D and trimming. Present in this sample are 150,000 to 200,000 clones, 90% to 95% of which were seen just once. The ten largest clones represent about 1% of the sample.

What the research found in general, with its limitations: Because no samples from the day 14 peak response were available, repertoires could be characterized only after the peak T cell response. Nearly half of unique spike-specific TCRs reportedly recognized epitopes outside regions mutated in the B.1.351 and B.1.1.7 variants. Conclusions about previously exposed vaccinees were limited because only 6 or 7 AZD1222 recipients were SARS-CoV-2 seropositive at baseline. After two AZD1222 doses, both the breadth and the depth of spike-specific TCRs were significantly higher than at day 0 and than in MenACWY recipients. CD4 TCRs associated with the vaccine covered the entire spike protein, and the dominant responses were in regions 160-218 and 743-854. In the small 56-69-year group, the increase in depth fell short of significance, most likely because of low power. Participants were mostly white British and included more females than males, and it was suggested by the authors that clonal diversity may have been underestimated.

The time point tag for this specimen amounts to: baseline before first vaccination. The vaccinee samples were drawn from two UK trials, COV001 and COV002, one of which was a single-blind randomized controlled phase 2/3 trial testing AZD1222 (ChAdOx1 nCoV-19) in healthy adults. For TCRbeta chain sequencing, PBMC samples from trial participants were taken at day 0 and at day 28 after the second dose. The CDR3 runs 15 amino acids, cysteine and phenylalanine included. The sequence is cut down to CDR3 DNA, 45 bases in frame from base 1. Compared with germline, V lacks 4 bases and J lacks 12 bases; bases without a gene match: 11. The germline V gene (reference sequence) yields SGHNT for CDR1 and YYREEE for CDR2.

The chain joins TRBV5-4 to TRBJ1-6; 9 nucleotides in the junction match TRBD1. This clonotype was sampled from an adult in good health. The sequenced sample was peripheral blood, obtained on day 0 of AZD1222 vaccination. The nucleotides are TGTGCCAGCAGCGCGAATAGGGACAGGGAATTACCCCTCCACTTT. It translates as CASSANRDRELPLHF.